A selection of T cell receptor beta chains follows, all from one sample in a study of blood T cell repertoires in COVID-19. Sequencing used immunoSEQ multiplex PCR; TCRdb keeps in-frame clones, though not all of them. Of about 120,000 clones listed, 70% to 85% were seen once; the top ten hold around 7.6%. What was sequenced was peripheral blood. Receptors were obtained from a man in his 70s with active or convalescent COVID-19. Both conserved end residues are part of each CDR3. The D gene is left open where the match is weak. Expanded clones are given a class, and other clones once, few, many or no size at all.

cdr3_aa: CASSYGRTGSTDTQYF
cdr3_nt: TGTGCCAGCAGTTACGGTAGGACAGGGTCCACAGATACGCAGTATTTT
v_call: TRBV6-2/TRBV6-3
cdr3_length: 16
clone_size: NA
j_call: TRBJ2-3
d_call: TRBD1

cdr3_aa: CATSDASGRVQETQYF
cdr3_nt: TGTGCCACCAGTGATGCTTCTGGCAGGGTCCAAGAGACCCAGTACTTC
v_call: TRBV24-1
cdr3_length: 16
clone_size: NA
j_call: TRBJ2-5
d_call: NA

cdr3_aa: CASSLGGSHTEAFF
cdr3_nt: TGCGCCAGCAGCTTGGGGGGCAGTCACACTGAAGCTTTCTTT
v_call: TRBV5-1
cdr3_length: 14
clone_size: NA
j_call: TRBJ1-1
d_call: NA

cdr3_aa: CASGLMVGTEAFF
cdr3_nt: TGTGCTAGTGGTTTGATGGTCGGCACTGAAGCTTTCTTT
v_call: TRBV12-5
cdr3_length: 13
clone_size: NA
j_call: TRBJ1-1
d_call: NA

cdr3_aa: CASSIIKGLQETQYF
cdr3_nt: TGTGCCAGTAGTATAATCAAAGGACTGCAAGAGACCCAGTACTTC
v_call: TRBV19
cdr3_length: 15
clone_size: NA
j_call: TRBJ2-5
d_call: NA

cdr3_aa: CASSDTFGGRASEQFF
cdr3_nt: TGTGCCAGCAGTGACACCTTCGGCGGGAGGGCTTCCGAGCAGTTCTTC
v_call: TRBV6-1
cdr3_length: 16
clone_size: NA
j_call: TRBJ2-1
d_call: TRBD2

cdr3_aa: CASSPLQGTNTEAFF
cdr3_nt: TGTGCCAGCAGCCCTTTACAGGGGACGAACACTGAAGCTTTCTTT
v_call: TRBV9
cdr3_length: 15
clone_size: NA
j_call: TRBJ1-1
d_call: TRBD1

cdr3_aa: CASRTGDGQPQHF
cdr3_nt: TGTGCCAGCAGGACAGGGGACGGTCAGCCCCAGCATTTT
v_call: TRBV27
cdr3_length: 13
clone_size: NA
j_call: TRBJ1-5
d_call: TRBD1

cdr3_aa: CAWSPTPGQSPLHF
cdr3_nt: TGTGCCTGGAGTCCGACACCGGGACAGTCACCCCTCCACTTT
v_call: TRBV30
cdr3_length: 14
clone_size: NA
j_call: TRBJ1-6
d_call: TRBD1

cdr3_aa: CATSRDYTFNVSPLHF
cdr3_nt: TGTGCCACCAGCAGAGATTACACCTTTAATGTCTCACCCCTCCACTTT
v_call: TRBV15
cdr3_length: 16
clone_size: NA
j_call: TRBJ1-6
d_call: NA

cdr3_aa: CASSVDGVSRSPLHF
cdr3_nt: TGTGCCAGCAGCGTAGACGGGGTATCGAGGTCACCCCTCCACTTT
v_call: TRBV9
cdr3_length: 15
clone_size: NA
j_call: TRBJ1-6
d_call: NA

cdr3_aa: CASSLVGAGNTEAFF
cdr3_nt: TGTGCCAGCAGCTTAGTAGGGGCAGGAAACACTGAAGCTTTCTTT
v_call: TRBV7-9
cdr3_length: 15
clone_size: few
j_call: TRBJ1-1
d_call: NA

cdr3_aa: CATSDTGTSGAGIQETQYF
cdr3_nt: TGTGCCACCAGTGATACCGGGACTAGCGGAGCGGGGATCCAAGAGACCCAGTACTTC
v_call: TRBV24-1
cdr3_length: 19
clone_size: NA
j_call: TRBJ2-5
d_call: TRBD2

cdr3_aa: CASSLSGSGNQPQHF
cdr3_nt: TGCGCCAGCAGCTTGAGCGGGTCGGGCAATCAGCCCCAGCATTTT
v_call: TRBV5-1
cdr3_length: 15
clone_size: NA
j_call: TRBJ1-5
d_call: NA

cdr3_aa: CASSPSHGEQYF
cdr3_nt: TGTGCCAGCAGTCCCTCCCACGGTGAGCAGTACTTC
v_call: TRBV27
cdr3_length: 12
clone_size: once
j_call: TRBJ2-7
d_call: NA

cdr3_aa: CASSLGGFSYTF
cdr3_nt: TGTGCCAGCAGTCTCGGGGGTTTTAGCTACACCTTC
v_call: TRBV27
cdr3_length: 12
clone_size: NA
j_call: TRBJ1-2
d_call: NA

cdr3_aa: CASSLFSGRAEYNEQFF
cdr3_nt: TGTGCCAGCAGCTTATTTAGCGGGAGGGCCGAGTACAATGAGCAGTTCTTC
v_call: TRBV11-3
cdr3_length: 17
clone_size: NA
j_call: TRBJ2-1
d_call: TRBD2

cdr3_aa: CASRQTGVLEQYF
cdr3_nt: TGTGCCAGCAGACAGACAGGGGTCCTCGAGCAGTACTTC
v_call: TRBV28
cdr3_length: 13
clone_size: once
j_call: TRBJ2-7
d_call: TRBD1

cdr3_aa: CASSLGQVNTEAFF
cdr3_nt: TGTGCCAGCAGCTTAGGACAGGTGAACACTGAAGCTTTCTTT
v_call: TRBV7-9
cdr3_length: 14
clone_size: NA
j_call: TRBJ1-1
d_call: NA

cdr3_aa: CASSFGTRSGLAGTPGELFF
cdr3_nt: TGCGCCAGCAGCTTCGGTACGAGAAGCGGACTAGCGGGGACACCCGGGGAGCTGTTTTTT
v_call: TRBV5-1
cdr3_length: 20
clone_size: NA
j_call: TRBJ2-2
d_call: TRBD2

cdr3_aa: CASSSTSFYEQYF
cdr3_nt: TGTGCCAGCAGTTCCACTAGCTTCTACGAGCAGTACTTC
v_call: TRBV27
cdr3_length: 13
clone_size: NA
j_call: TRBJ2-7
d_call: NA

cdr3_aa: CASSFSKKGRDTQYF
cdr3_nt: TGTGCCAGCAGTTTTTCCAAGAAAGGGAGAGATACGCAGTATTTT
v_call: TRBV28
cdr3_length: 15
clone_size: NA
j_call: TRBJ2-3
d_call: NA

cdr3_aa: CASTRLVGGSEKLFF
cdr3_nt: TGTGCCAGCACCCGTCTTGTTGGGGGGTCTGAAAAACTGTTTTTT
v_call: TRBV28
cdr3_length: 15
clone_size: NA
j_call: TRBJ1-4
d_call: NA

cdr3_aa: CASSPQIAGSTGELFF
cdr3_nt: TGTGCCAGCTCACCACAGATCGCGGGTAGCACCGGGGAGCTGTTTTTT
v_call: TRBV18
cdr3_length: 16
clone_size: NA
j_call: TRBJ2-2
d_call: NA

cdr3_aa: CASSLGGVGVYEQYF
cdr3_nt: TGTGCCAGCAGCCTCGGAGGGGTAGGAGTCTACGAGCAGTACTTC
v_call: TRBV11-2
cdr3_length: 15
clone_size: NA
j_call: TRBJ2-7
d_call: NA

cdr3_aa: CASSSSRPGGTEAFF
cdr3_nt: TGCGCCAGCAGCTCGTCCAGACCAGGGGGCACTGAAGCTTTCTTT
v_call: TRBV5-1
cdr3_length: 15
clone_size: NA
j_call: TRBJ1-1
d_call: TRBD1

cdr3_aa: CASRTTGESKFAEKLFF
cdr3_nt: TGTGCCAGCAGAACGACAGGGGAATCGAAGTTTGCTGAAAAACTGTTTTTT
v_call: TRBV27
cdr3_length: 17
clone_size: NA
j_call: TRBJ1-4
d_call: TRBD1

cdr3_aa: CASSSQGVNTEAFF
cdr3_nt: TGCGCCAGCAGCTCACAGGGGGTGAACACTGAAGCTTTCTTT
v_call: TRBV5-1
cdr3_length: 14
clone_size: NA
j_call: TRBJ1-1
d_call: TRBD1

cdr3_aa: CASSLTGLFGTGTNEKLFF
cdr3_nt: TGCGCCAGCAGCTTGACAGGGCTTTTCGGAACTGGAACTAATGAAAAACTGTTTTTT
v_call: TRBV5-1
cdr3_length: 19
clone_size: few
j_call: TRBJ1-4
d_call: NA

cdr3_aa: CASSLNSYEQYF
cdr3_nt: TGTGCCAGCAGCCTGAACTCTTACGAGCAGTACTTC
v_call: TRBV7-8
cdr3_length: 12
clone_size: NA
j_call: TRBJ2-7
d_call: NA

cdr3_aa: CASSRHRGQNSPLHF
cdr3_nt: TGTGCCAGCAGCAGACACAGGGGGCAAAATTCACCCCTCCACTTT
v_call: TRBV9
cdr3_length: 15
clone_size: NA
j_call: TRBJ1-6
d_call: TRBD1

cdr3_aa: CAWSVRTQETQYF
cdr3_nt: TGTGCCTGGAGTGTACGGACTCAAGAGACCCAGTACTTC
v_call: TRBV30
cdr3_length: 13
clone_size: few
j_call: TRBJ2-5
d_call: NA

cdr3_aa: CASSVEFGFVNEQFF
cdr3_nt: TGTGCCAGCAGCGTAGAGTTCGGTTTTGTAAATGAGCAGTTCTTC
v_call: TRBV9
cdr3_length: 15
clone_size: NA
j_call: TRBJ2-1
d_call: NA

cdr3_aa: CASSLTGKSQGLRSYGYTF
cdr3_nt: TGCGCCAGCAGTCTTACAGGGAAAAGTCAAGGGCTGAGATCCTATGGCTACACCTTC
v_call: TRBV23-1
cdr3_length: 19
clone_size: once
j_call: TRBJ1-2
d_call: NA

cdr3_aa: CASSVGASGHNEQFF
cdr3_nt: TGTGCCAGCAGCGTGGGGGCTAGCGGGCACAATGAGCAGTTCTTC
v_call: TRBV9
cdr3_length: 15
clone_size: NA
j_call: TRBJ2-1
d_call: TRBD2

cdr3_aa: CASSLGLASTDTQYF
cdr3_nt: TGTGCCAGCAGTCTTGGACTAGCTAGCACAGATACGCAGTATTTT
v_call: TRBV2
cdr3_length: 15
clone_size: NA
j_call: TRBJ2-3
d_call: TRBD2

cdr3_aa: CSVEFLSSGRTYNEQFF
cdr3_nt: TGCAGCGTTGAATTTTTATCTAGCGGGAGAACTTACAATGAGCAGTTCTTC
v_call: TRBV29-1
cdr3_length: 17
clone_size: NA
j_call: TRBJ2-1
d_call: TRBD2

cdr3_aa: CASRPTSGSSYEQYF
cdr3_nt: TGTGCCAGCAGACCGACTAGCGGGAGCTCCTACGAGCAGTACTTC
v_call: TRBV6-5
cdr3_length: 15
clone_size: few
j_call: TRBJ2-7
d_call: TRBD2

cdr3_aa: CASSLAPGEHSPLHF
cdr3_nt: TGTGCCAGCAGCTTAGCCCCAGGGGAACATTCACCCCTCCACTTT
v_call: TRBV7-2
cdr3_length: 15
clone_size: NA
j_call: TRBJ1-6
d_call: NA

cdr3_aa: CASRKDRAEAFF
cdr3_nt: TGTGCCAGCCGAAAGGACAGGGCTGAAGCTTTCTTT
v_call: TRBV6-5
cdr3_length: 12
clone_size: NA
j_call: TRBJ1-1
d_call: TRBD1

cdr3_aa: CASSSSGGQGGLGYTF
cdr3_nt: TGTGCCAGCAGCTCTAGTGGGGGACAGGGGGGACTTGGCTACACCTTC
v_call: TRBV7-9
cdr3_length: 16
clone_size: NA
j_call: TRBJ1-2
d_call: TRBD1

cdr3_aa: CASSITANGQRGIGVNEKLFF
cdr3_nt: TGTGCCAGTAGTATCACCGCGAACGGACAAAGGGGGATTGGAGTTAATGAAAAACTGTTTTTT
v_call: TRBV19
cdr3_length: 21
clone_size: NA
j_call: TRBJ1-4
d_call: NA

cdr3_aa: CASSIGTGTYEQYF
cdr3_nt: TGTGCCAGCAGCATCGGGACAGGGACCTACGAGCAGTACTTC
v_call: TRBV9
cdr3_length: 14
clone_size: NA
j_call: TRBJ2-7
d_call: TRBD1

cdr3_aa: CASSLSHRDYGYTF
cdr3_nt: TGTGCCAGCAGCTTAAGTCACAGGGACTATGGCTACACCTTC
v_call: TRBV7-8
cdr3_length: 14
clone_size: NA
j_call: TRBJ1-2
d_call: NA

cdr3_aa: CASSPPQGQGTDTQYF
cdr3_nt: TGTGCCAGCTCACCACCCCAAGGACAGGGCACAGATACGCAGTATTTT
v_call: TRBV18
cdr3_length: 16
clone_size: NA
j_call: TRBJ2-3
d_call: TRBD1